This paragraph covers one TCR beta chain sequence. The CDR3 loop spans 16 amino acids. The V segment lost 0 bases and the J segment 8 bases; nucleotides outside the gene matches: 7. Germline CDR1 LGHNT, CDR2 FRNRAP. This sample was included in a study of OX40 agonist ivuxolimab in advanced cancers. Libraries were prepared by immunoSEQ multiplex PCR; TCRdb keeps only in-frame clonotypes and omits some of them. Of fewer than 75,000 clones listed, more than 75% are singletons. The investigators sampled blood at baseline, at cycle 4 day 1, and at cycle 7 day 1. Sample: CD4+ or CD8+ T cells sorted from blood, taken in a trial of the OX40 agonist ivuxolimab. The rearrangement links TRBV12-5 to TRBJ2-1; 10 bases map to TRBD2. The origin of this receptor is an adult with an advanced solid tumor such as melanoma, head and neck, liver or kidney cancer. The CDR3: CASGLVLPSGSHEQFF. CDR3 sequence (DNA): TGTGCTAGTGGTTTGGTATTGCCTAGCGGGAGCCATGAGCAGTTCTTC.